The clone carrying this T cell receptor (beta chain) was seen once. What it binds is not known. Collection occurred without any documented infections or immune events in donors. Sequencing was performed with immunoSEQ multiplex PCR; in TCRdb, only in-frame clones are kept and a portion is missing. The data contain approximately 100,000 clones, less than 90% of them singletons. This specimen comes from a study of identifying expanded T cells in peripheral blood. Notes on the study in general: Over approximately two and four weeks, about 15 and 19 clones changed, versus 1.2 between replicates. Clone count variance between approximately two-week samples rose with total template count.

Sample: blood. The clonotype was recovered from a person between 18 and 70 years old in good health.

CDR3 coding DNA: TGCAGCGTTGAGTCGTACACGTCCTACGAGCAGTACTTC. Its protein is CSVESYTSYEQYF. The chain links TRBV29-1 to TRBJ2-7, with D uncertain. The CDR3 totals 13 residues. Germline CDR1 SQVTM, CDR2 ANQGSEA. V was pared by 3 bases and J by 1 base, with 10 bases between.